The clone carrying this T cell receptor (beta chain) appeared a few times. Its antigen is as yet unknown. The assay was immunoSEQ multiplex PCR, and TCRdb's table has in-frame clones only and misses some. The table shows 90,000 to 120,000 clones, with about 86% occurring only once. The source of the sample is a study of T cell responses to AZD1222 COVID-19 vaccine. The ends were cut back, 6 bases at V and 0 bases at J, with 12 bases in the middle. This CDR3 has 15 residues. Study-wide results and caveats: Donors, mostly white British, included more females; clonal diversity was possibly underestimated. All repertoire sampling was performed exclusively after the peak T cell response. Elevations in Spike-specific TCR breadth and depth followed administration of two AZD1222 doses.

The specimen was peripheral blood, collected on day 0 of AZD1222 vaccination. The genes are TRBV23-1 and TRBJ2-4, with D hard to call. TRBV23-1 is known as an ORF, though its function is uncertain. The origin of this receptor is an adult in good health. This chain's CDR3 is CASRLITVAKNIQYF. In DNA, the CDR3 is TGCGCCAGCAGGCTAATTACTGTAGCCAAAAACATTCAGTACTTC.